This T cell receptor (beta chain) is drawn from a study of cytomegalovirus exposure and HLA in healthy donors (dated 2017 in TCRdb). For context, the study as a whole: A later analysis indicated that the roughly 130 validation repertoires were generated on the platform also employed for the approximately 700 repertoires of the first cohort. The study aimed to test whether cataloging public T cell receptors could reveal signatures of past pathogen exposure. In addition to the first cohort of 666 subjects, a separate validation cohort of 120 different subjects was used. To predict cytomegalovirus infection status, the study brought together high-throughput TCR immunosequencing, statistical association of individual TCRs with disease status, and machine learning. The full study reports these points: A later analysis lacked HLA typing for the validation cohort, so it scored co-occurrence in that cohort across all 110 or so repertoires. A later analysis found that TCRs clustered in the first cohort also tended to co-occur in the approximately 120 validation repertoires, with more than 90% of cluster scores above 0. In the study, approximately 160 TCR beta chains were listed as associated with cytomegalovirus. In vitro tests confirmed that a few of the cytomegalovirus-associated TCR beta chains recognize cytomegalovirus antigens. The classifier was reported to diagnose cytomegalovirus status with high specificity and sensitivity in both the original cohort and the validation cohort. Most TCR sequences were seen in very few donors, while some public TCRs were found in many individuals. The authors suggested that the approach could potentially be extended to other disease states and immunological phenotypes.

At the junction V is shortened by 4 bases and J by 0 bases, with 13 bases in between. From the germline V gene (reference sequence), CDR1 is MNHEY and CDR2 is SMNVEV. Measured from the cysteine to the phenylalanine, the CDR3 is 16 residues long. Just CDR3 DNA is preserved here, 48 bases in frame from base 1. The donors belonged to the validation cohort of under 150 subjects, which was separate from the roughly 700-subject first cohort. Libraries were prepared through the immunoSEQ multiplex PCR assay. As for the original processing: A statistical classification framework was built for diagnosing cytomegalovirus status from the catalog of TCR beta chain sequences. TCRdb took this table from immuneACCESS and kept in-frame rearrangements with V and J called. Such tables lack part of the clones; where checked against another copy, unresolved V genes explain under half of the gap, and the rest is unexplained. V and J calls and clone size are given by that table; D and trimming were obtained from the DNA. The sample data list under 200,000 clones, and roughly 90% of these were observed just once. 5.5% to 6% of the sample rests with the top ten.

About this clone itself: What antigen it recognizes has not been identified. Base quality data are lacking; no much larger clone is found one base away.

The sample comprised PBMCs. The chain is assembled from TRBV27 and TRBJ1-5; too little of a D gene remains to name it. The TCR sequence derives from a woman aged 30 to 39 in good health and CMV-seronegative. The CDR3 has the sequence CASSSSKGNSNQPQHF. The DNA sequence is as follows: TGTGCCAGCAGTTCCAGTAAAGGTAATAGCAATCAGCCCCAGCATTTT.